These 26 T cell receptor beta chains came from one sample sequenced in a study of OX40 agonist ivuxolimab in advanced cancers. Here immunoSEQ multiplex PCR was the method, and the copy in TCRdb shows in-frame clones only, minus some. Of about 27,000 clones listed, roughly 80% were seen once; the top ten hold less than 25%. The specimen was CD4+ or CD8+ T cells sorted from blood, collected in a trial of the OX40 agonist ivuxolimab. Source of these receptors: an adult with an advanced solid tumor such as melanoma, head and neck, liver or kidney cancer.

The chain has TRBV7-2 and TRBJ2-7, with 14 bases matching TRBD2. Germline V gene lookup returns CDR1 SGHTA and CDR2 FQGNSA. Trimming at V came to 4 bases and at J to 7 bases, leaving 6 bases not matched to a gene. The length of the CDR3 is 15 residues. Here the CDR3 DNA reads TGTGCCAGCAGCTACGGGACTAGCGGGAGCTCTGAGCAGTACTTC. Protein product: CASSYGTSGSSEQYF.

The CDR3 loop reads CASSSGLVVYEQYF. As DNA, the CDR3 is TGTGCCAGCAGCTCAGGACTAGTAGTCTACGAGCAGTACTTC. The chain combines TRBV11-1 with TRBJ2-7, with TRBD2 matching 7 bases. The CDR3 totals 14 residues. Trimming removed 4 bases from V and 3 bases from J; junction bases left unmatched: 6. Germline CDR1 reads SGHAT; CDR2 reads FQDESV (reference sequence).

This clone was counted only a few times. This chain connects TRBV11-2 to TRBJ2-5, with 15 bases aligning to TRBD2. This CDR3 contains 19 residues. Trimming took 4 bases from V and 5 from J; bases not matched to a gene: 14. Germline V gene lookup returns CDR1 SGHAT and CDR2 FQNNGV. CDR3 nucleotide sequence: TGTGCCAGCAGCTCCCTTCCCGGACTAGCGGGGGGGCCGGTTGAGACCCAGTACTTC. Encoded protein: CASSSLPGLAGGPVETQYF.

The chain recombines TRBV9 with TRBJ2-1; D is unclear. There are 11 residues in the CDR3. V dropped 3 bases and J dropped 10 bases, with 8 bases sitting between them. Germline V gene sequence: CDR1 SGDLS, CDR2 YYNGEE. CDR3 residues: CASSAGMEQFF. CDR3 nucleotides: TGTGCCAGCAGCGCTGGAATGGAGCAGTTCTTC.

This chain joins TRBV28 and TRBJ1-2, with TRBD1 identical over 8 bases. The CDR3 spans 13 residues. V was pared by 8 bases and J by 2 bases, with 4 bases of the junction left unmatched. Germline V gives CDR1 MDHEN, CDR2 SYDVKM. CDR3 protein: CASAGQDNYGYTF. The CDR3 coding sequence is TGTGCCAGCGCGGGACAGGACAACTATGGCTACACCTTC.

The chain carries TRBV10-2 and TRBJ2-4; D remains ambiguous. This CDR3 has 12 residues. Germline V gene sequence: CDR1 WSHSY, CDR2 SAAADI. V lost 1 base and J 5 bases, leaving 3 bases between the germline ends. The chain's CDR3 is CASSEYQNIQYF. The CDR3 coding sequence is TGCGCCAGCAGTGAGTACCAAAACATTCAGTACTTC.

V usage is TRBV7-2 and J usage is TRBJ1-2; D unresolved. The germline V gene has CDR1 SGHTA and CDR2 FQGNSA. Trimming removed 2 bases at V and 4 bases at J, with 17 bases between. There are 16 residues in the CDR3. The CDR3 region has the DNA TGTGCCAGCAGCTTAACTGTAATAGGCCGGCGCTATGGCTACACCTTC. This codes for CASSLTVIGRRYGYTF.

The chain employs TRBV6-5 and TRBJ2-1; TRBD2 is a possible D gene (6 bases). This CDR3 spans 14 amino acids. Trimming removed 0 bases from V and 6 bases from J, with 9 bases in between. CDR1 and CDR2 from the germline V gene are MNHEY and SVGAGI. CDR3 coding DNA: TGTGCCAGCAGTTACTCGTCCGGGGGCAATGAGCAGTTCTTC. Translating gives CASSYSSGGNEQFF.

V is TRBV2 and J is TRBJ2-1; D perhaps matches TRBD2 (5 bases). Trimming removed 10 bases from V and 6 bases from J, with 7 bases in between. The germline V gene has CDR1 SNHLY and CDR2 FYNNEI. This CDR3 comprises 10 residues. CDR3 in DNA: TGTGCCAAAGAGGGCAATGAGCAGTTCTTC. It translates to CAKEGNEQFF.

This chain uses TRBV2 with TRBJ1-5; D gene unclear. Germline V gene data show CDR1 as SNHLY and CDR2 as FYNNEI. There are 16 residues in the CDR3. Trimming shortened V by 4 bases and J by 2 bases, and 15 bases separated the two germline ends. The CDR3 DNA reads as TGTGCCAGCAGTGGTGAGCTGCAACGGGGCAATCAGCCCCAGCATTTT. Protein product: CASSGELQRGNQPQHF.

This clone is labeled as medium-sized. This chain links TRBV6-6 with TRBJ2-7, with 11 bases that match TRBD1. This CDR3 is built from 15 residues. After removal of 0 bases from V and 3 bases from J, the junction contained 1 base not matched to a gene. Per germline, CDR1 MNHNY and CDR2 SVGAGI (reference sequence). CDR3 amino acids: CASSYSGTGGYEQYF. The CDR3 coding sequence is TGTGCCAGCAGTTACTCCGGGACAGGGGGCTACGAGCAGTACTTC.

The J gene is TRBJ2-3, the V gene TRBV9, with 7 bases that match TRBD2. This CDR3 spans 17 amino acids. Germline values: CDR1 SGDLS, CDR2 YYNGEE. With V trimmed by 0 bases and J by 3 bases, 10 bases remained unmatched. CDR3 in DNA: TGTGCCAGCAGCGTAGCTACGGCGGGAGTGGGGACAGATACGCAGTATTTT. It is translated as CASSVATAGVGTDTQYF.

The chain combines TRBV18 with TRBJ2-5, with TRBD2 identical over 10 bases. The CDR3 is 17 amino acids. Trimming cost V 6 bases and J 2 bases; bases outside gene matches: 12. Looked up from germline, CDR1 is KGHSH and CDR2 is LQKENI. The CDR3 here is CASSYTGLADTQETQYF. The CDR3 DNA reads TGTGCCAGCTCCTATACAGGACTAGCGGACACACAAGAGACCCAGTACTTC.

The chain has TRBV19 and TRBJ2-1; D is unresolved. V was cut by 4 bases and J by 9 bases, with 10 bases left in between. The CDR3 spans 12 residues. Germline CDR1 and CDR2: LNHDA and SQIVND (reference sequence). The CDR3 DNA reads TGTGCCAGTAGTACAGGACCAGGTGAGCAGTTCTTC. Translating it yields CASSTGPGEQFF.

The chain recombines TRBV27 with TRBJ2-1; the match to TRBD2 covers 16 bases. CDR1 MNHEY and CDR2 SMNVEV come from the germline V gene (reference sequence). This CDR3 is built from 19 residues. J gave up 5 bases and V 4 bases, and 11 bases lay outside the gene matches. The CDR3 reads CASSSPGLAGGIRDNEQFF. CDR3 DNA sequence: TGTGCCAGCAGTTCCCCGGGACTAGCGGGAGGGATCCGGGACAATGAGCAGTTCTTC.

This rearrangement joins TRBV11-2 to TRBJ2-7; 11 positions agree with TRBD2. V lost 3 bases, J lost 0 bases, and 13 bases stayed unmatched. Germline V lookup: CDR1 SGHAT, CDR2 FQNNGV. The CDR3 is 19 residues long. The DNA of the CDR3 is TGTGCCAGCAGCTTCTTTGAGGGAACTAGCGGGGGTAGCTCCTACGAGCAGTACTTC. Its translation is CASSFFEGTSGGSSYEQYF. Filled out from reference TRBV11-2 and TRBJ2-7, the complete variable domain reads EAGVAQSPRYKIIEKRQSVAFWCNPISGHATLYWYQQILGQGPKLLIQFQNNGVVDDSQLPKDRFSAERLKGVDSTLKIQPAKLEDSAVYLCASSFFEGTSGGSSYEQYFGPGTRLTVT.

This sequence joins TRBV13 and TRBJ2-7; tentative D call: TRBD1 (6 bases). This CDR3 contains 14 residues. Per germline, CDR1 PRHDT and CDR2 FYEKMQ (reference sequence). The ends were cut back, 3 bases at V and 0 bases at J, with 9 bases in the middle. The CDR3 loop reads CASSFRGASYEQYF. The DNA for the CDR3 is TGTGCCAGCAGCTTCAGGGGAGCCTCCTACGAGCAGTACTTC.

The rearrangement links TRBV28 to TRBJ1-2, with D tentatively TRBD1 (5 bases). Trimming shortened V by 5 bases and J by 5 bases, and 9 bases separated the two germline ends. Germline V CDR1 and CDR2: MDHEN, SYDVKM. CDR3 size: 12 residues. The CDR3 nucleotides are TGTGCCAGCAGTCTTGGGGGGTATGGCTACACCTTC. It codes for CASSLGGYGYTF.

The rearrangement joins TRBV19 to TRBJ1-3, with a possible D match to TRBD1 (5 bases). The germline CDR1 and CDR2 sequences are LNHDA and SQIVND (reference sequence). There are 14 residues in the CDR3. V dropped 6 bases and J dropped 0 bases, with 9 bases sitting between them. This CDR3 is CASRDRSSGNTIYF. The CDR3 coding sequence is TGTGCCAGTAGAGACAGAAGCTCTGGAAACACCATATATTTT.

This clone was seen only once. The CDR3 coding sequence is TGTGCCAGCAGTGAAGAGACTAAACATGATACGCAGTATTTT. Translation: CASSEETKHDTQYF. The chain uses TRBV2 and TRBJ2-3; weak D call: TRBD2 (5 bases). Germline lookup yields CDR1 SNHLY and CDR2 FYNNEI. This CDR3 spans 14 amino acids. V lost 1 base to trimming and J lost 6 bases, with 11 bases between them.

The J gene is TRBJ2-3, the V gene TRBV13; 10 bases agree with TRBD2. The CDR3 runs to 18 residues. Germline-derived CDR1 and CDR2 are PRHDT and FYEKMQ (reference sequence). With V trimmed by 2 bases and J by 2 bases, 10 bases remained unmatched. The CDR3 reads CASSLRASGRRVTDTQYF. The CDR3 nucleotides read TGTGCCAGCAGCTTACGGGCTAGCGGGAGACGTGTCACAGATACGCAGTATTTT.

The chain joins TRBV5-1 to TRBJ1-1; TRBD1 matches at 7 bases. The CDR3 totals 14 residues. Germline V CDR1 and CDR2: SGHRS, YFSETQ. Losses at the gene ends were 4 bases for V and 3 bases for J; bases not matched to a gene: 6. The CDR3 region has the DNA TGCGCCAGCAGCGGGGACAGTACTTACACTGAAGCTTTCTTT. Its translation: CASSGDSTYTEAFF. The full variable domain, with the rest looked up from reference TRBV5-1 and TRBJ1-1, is KAGVTQTPRYLIKTRGQQVTLSCSPISGHRSVSWYQQTPGQGLQFLFEYFSETQRNKGNFPGRFSGRQFSNSRSEMNVSTLELGDSALYLCASSGDSTYTEAFFGQGTRLTVV.

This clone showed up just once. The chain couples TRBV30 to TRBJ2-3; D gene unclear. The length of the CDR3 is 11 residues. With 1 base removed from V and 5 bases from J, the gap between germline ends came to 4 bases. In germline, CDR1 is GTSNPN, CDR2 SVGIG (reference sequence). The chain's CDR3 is CAWSGGDTQYF. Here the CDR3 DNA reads TGTGCCTGGAGTGGAGGAGATACGCAGTATTTT.

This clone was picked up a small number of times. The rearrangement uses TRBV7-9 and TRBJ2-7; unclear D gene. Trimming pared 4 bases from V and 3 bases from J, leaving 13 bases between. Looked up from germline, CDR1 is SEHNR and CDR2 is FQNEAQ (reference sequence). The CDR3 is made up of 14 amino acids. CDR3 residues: CASSSPDVFYEQYF. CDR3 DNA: TGTGCCAGCAGCTCTCCCGACGTATTCTACGAGCAGTACTTC.

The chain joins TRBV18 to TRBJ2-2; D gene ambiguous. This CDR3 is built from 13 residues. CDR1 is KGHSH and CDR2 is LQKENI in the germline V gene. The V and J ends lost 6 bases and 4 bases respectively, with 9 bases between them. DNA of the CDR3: TGTGCCAGCTCGCCAGGACCCACCGGGGAGCTGTTTTTT. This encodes CASSPGPTGELFF.

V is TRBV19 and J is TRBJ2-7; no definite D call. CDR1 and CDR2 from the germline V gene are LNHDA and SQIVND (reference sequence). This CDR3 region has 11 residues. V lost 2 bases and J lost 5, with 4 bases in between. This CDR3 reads CASSISDEQYF. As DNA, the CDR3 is TGTGCCAGTAGTATATCGGACGAGCAGTACTTC.